Presented here are 6 T cell receptor beta chains from one specimen sequenced in a study of OX40 agonist ivuxolimab in advanced cancers. TCRdb's table, derived via immunoSEQ multiplex PCR, lists solely in-frame clones and lacks some. The sample lists 55,000 to 70,000 clones; 86% were seen once. The sequencing used CD4+ or CD8+ T cells sorted from blood, collected in a trial of the OX40 agonist ivuxolimab. These receptors originate from an adult with an advanced solid tumor such as melanoma, head and neck, liver or kidney cancer.

The chain carries TRBV7-2 and TRBJ1-1; 8 nucleotides agree with TRBD1. Germline loops: CDR1 SGHTA, CDR2 FQGNSA. This CDR3 region has 14 residues. J was trimmed by 3 bases and V by 3 bases; bases with no gene match: 3. Here the CDR3 reads CASSFQGADTEAFF. The CDR3 DNA follows: TGTGCCAGCAGCTTTCAGGGGGCGGACACTGAAGCTTTCTTT.

The chain is built from TRBV19 and TRBJ2-5, with no clear D. The germline V gene has CDR1 LNHDA and CDR2 SQIVND (reference sequence). There are 12 residues in the CDR3. V was trimmed by 5 bases and J by 5 bases, leaving 9 bases between them. The DNA for the CDR3 is TGTGCCAGTAGTTGGGCAGGCGAGACCCAGTACTTC. Translation gives CASSWAGETQYF.

The chain combines TRBV28 with TRBJ2-1; 11 bases map to TRBD1. V dropped 5 bases and J dropped 9; count of bases not matched to a gene: 12. This CDR3 is built from 16 residues. In germline, CDR1 is MDHEN, CDR2 SYDVKM. CDR3 in DNA: TGTGCCAGCAGTCCTTGGACAGGGGGCCCATCTAGTGAGCAGTTCTTC. Its protein is CASSPWTGGPSSEQFF.

V gene TRBV19 combines with J gene TRBJ2-7; a weak D match, TRBD1 (5 bases). Trimming stripped 3 bases from V and 4 bases from J, with 10 bases between. Germline V gene lookup returns CDR1 LNHDA and CDR2 SQIVND (reference sequence). The CDR3 runs 13 residues. CDR3 coding DNA: TGTGCCAGTAGTATGGGCAGGGTTTACGAGCAGTACTTC. Encoded protein: CASSMGRVYEQYF.

The chain links TRBV2 to TRBJ1-5, with TRBD1 matching over 8 bases. This CDR3 has 15 amino acids. CDR1 is SNHLY and CDR2 is FYNNEI in the germline V gene. Germline trimming cut 6 bases from V and 1 base from J; bases unmatched to any gene: 5. CDR3 region: CASRGQGRSNQPQHF. The CDR3 nucleotides read TGTGCCAGCAGAGGACAGGGCCGCAGCAATCAGCCCCAGCATTTT. Full variable domain (remainder filled in from reference TRBV2 and TRBJ1-5): EPEVTQTPSHQVTQMGQEVILRCVPISNHLYFYWYRQILGQKVEFLVSFYNNEISEKSEIFDDQFSVERPDGSNFTLKIRSTKLEDSAMYFCASRGQGRSNQPQHFGDGTRLSIL.

This clone was detected a few times. This chain uses TRBV28 with TRBJ1-5; D uncertain. The ends were cut back, 4 bases at V and 7 bases at J, with 5 bases in the middle. Germline V gene sequence: CDR1 MDHEN, CDR2 SYDVKM. The CDR3 has 11 residues. This CDR3 reads CASSSEQPQHF. The CDR3 DNA is TGTGCCAGCAGTTCTGAACAGCCCCAGCATTTT.